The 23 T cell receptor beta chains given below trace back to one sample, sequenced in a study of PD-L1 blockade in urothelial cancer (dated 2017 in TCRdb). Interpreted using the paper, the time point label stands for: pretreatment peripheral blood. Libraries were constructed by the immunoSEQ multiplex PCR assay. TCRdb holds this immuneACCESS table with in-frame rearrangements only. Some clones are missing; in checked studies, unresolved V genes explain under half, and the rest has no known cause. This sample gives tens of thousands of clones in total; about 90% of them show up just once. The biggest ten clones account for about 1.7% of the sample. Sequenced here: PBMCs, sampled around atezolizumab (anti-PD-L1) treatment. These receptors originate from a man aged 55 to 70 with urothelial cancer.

The CDR3 DNA reads TGTGCCAGCAGCGCGCCGACTGAGCTGACCCAGTACTTC. Its translation: CASSAPTELTQYF. This sequence joins TRBV7-9 and TRBJ2-5; D gene ambiguous. Germline V gene lookup returns CDR1 SEHNR and CDR2 FQNEAQ (reference sequence). Trimming pared 5 bases from V and 7 bases from J, leaving 14 bases between. The CDR3 sequence is 13 residues long.

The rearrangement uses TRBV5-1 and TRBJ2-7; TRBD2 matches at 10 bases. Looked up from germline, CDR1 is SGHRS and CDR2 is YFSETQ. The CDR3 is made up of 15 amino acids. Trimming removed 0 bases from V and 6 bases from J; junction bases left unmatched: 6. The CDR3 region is CASSLGAGGPVEQYF. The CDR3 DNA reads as TGCGCCAGCAGCTTGGGAGCGGGAGGGCCTGTCGAGCAGTACTTC.

The CDR3 nucleotides read TGTGCCATCAGTGATTTTTCTATAGGGACTAGCGGGAGTGGCTACAATGAGCAGTTCTTC. Its translation is CAISDFSIGTSGSGYNEQFF. The chain has TRBV10-3 and TRBJ2-1, with 14 positions matching TRBD2. Germline V gene lookup returns CDR1 ENHRY and CDR2 SYGVKD. CDR3 length: 20 amino acids. V shed 3 bases, J shed 3 bases, and the junction held 13 bases outside the gene matches.

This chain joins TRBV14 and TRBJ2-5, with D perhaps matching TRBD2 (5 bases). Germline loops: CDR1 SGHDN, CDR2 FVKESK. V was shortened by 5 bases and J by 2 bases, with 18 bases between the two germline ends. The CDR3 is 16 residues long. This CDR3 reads CASSTRSSREQETQYF. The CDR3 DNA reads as TGTGCCAGCAGCACCCGGTCTTCGAGGGAACAAGAGACCCAGTACTTC.

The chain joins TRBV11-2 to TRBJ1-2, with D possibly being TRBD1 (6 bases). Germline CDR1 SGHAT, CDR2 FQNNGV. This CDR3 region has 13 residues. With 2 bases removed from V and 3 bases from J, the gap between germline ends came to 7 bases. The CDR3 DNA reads TGTGCCAGCAGCTTACAGGGGTACTATGGCTACACCTTC. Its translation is CASSLQGYYGYTF. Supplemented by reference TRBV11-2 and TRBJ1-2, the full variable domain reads EAGVAQSPRYKIIEKRQSVAFWCNPISGHATLYWYQQILGQGPKLLIQFQNNGVVDDSQLPKDRFSAERLKGVDSTLKIQPAKLEDSAVYLCASSLQGYYGYTFGSGTRLTVV.

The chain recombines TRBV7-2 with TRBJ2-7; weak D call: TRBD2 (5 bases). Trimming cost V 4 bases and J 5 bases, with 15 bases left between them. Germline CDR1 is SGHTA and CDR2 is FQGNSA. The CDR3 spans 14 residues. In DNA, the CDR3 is TGTGCCAGCAGCTCCCTTATGGGGAGCAACGAGCAGTACTTC. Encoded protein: CASSSLMGSNEQYF.

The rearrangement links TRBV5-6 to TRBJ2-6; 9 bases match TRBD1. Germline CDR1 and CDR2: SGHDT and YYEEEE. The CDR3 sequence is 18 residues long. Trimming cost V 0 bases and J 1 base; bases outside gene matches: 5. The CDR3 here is CASSLVGQGLSGANVLTF. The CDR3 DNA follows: TGTGCCAGCAGCTTGGTGGGACAGGGACTTTCTGGGGCCAACGTCCTGACTTTC. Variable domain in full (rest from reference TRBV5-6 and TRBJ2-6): DAGVTQSPTHLIKTRGQQVTLRCSPKSGHDTVSWYQQALGQGPQFIFQYYEEEERQRGNFPDRFSGHQFPNYSSELNVNALLLGDSALYLCASSLVGQGLSGANVLTFGAGSRLTVL.

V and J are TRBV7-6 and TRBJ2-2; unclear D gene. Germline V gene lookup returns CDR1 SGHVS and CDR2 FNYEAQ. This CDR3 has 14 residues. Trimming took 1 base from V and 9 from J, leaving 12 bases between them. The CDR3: CASSLEFGSRELFF. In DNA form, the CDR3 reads TGTGCCAGCAGCTTAGAGTTTGGTAGCCGGGAGCTGTTTTTT.

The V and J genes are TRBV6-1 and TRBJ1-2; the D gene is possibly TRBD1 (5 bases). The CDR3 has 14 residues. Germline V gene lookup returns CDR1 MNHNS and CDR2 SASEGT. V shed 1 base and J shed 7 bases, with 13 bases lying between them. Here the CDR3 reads CASSEDPLQGGYTF. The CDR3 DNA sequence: TGTGCCAGCAGTGAAGACCCCCTCCAGGGTGGCTACACCTTC.

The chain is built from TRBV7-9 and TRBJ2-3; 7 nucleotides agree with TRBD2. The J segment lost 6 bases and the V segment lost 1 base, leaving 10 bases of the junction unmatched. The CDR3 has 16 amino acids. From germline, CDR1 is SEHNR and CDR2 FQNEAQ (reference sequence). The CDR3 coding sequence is TGTGCCAGCAGCTTAGATGGGGCGGGAGTGGTGGATACGCAGTATTTT. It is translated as CASSLDGAGVVDTQYF.

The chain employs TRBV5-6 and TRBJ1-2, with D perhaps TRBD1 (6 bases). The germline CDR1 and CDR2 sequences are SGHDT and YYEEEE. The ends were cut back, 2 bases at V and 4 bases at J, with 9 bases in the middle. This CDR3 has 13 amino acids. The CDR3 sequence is CASSLQGTYGYTF. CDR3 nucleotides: TGTGCCAGCAGCTTACAGGGAACCTATGGCTACACCTTC.

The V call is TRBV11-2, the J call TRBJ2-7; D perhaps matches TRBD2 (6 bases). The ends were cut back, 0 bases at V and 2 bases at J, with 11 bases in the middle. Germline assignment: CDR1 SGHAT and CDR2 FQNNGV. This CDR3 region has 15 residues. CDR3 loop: CASSLDRGVTYEQYF. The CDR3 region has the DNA TGTGCCAGCAGCTTAGATCGCGGGGTCACCTACGAGCAGTACTTC.

The CDR3 nucleotides read TGTGCCAGTAAGGTGGGGGCCGGCACTGAAGCTTTCTTT. Translation: CASKVGAGTEAFF. This chain joins TRBV19 and TRBJ1-1, with D possibly being TRBD1 (6 bases). The CDR3 length is 13 residues. Trimming removed 7 bases at V and 4 bases at J, with 13 bases between. CDR1 and CDR2 from the germline V gene are LNHDA and SQIVND (reference sequence).

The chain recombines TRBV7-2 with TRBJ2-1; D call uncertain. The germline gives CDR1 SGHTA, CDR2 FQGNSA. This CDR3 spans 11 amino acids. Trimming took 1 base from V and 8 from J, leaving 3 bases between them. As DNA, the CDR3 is TGTGCCAGCAGCTTAGTCTATGAGCAGTTCTTC. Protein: CASSLVYEQFF.

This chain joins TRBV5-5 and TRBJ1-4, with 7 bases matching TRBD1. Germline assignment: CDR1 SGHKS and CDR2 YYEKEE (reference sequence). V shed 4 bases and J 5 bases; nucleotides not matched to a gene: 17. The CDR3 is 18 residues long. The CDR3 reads CASSLHRGSGEMNEKLFF. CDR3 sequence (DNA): TGTGCCAGCAGCCTGCACAGGGGTAGCGGTGAGATGAATGAAAAACTGTTTTTT.

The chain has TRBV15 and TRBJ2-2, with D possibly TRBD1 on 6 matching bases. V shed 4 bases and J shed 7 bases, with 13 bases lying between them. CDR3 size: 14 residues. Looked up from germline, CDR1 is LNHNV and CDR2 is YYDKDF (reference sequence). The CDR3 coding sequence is TGTGCCACCAGCATGGGGGCGGCGGTCGGGGAGCTGTTTTTT. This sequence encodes CATSMGAAVGELFF.

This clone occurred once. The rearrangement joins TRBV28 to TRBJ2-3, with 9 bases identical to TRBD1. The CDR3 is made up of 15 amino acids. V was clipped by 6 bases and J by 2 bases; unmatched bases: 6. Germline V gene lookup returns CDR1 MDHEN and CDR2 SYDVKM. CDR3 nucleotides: TGTGCCAGCAGCATGACAGGGGGTCCCACAGATACGCAGTATTTT. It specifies CASSMTGGPTDTQYF.

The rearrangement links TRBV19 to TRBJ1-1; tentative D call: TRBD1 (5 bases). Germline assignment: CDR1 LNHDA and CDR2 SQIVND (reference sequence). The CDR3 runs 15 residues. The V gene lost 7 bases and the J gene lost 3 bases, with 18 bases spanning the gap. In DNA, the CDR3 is TGTGCCAGTACCCTCGATACCTGGGGGGACACTGAAGCTTTCTTT. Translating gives CASTLDTWGDTEAFF.

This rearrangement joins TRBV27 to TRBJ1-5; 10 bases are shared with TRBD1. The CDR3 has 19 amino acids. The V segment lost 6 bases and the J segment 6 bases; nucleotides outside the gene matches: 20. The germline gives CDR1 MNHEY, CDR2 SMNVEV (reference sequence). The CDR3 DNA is TGTGCCAGCAGACAAAATACCAATGGGACAGGGGACGAGGGTCAGCCCCAGCATTTT. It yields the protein CASRQNTNGTGDEGQPQHF.

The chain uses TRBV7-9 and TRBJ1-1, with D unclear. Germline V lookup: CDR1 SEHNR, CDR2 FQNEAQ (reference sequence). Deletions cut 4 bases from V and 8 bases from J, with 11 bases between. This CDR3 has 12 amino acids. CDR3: CASSYLKLEAFF. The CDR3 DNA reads TGTGCCAGCAGCTATCTCAAGCTAGAAGCTTTCTTT.

The CDR3 loop is CASSHPPGGMRGDTQYF. CDR3 coding DNA: TGTGCCAGCAGCCACCCCCCGGGGGGTATGCGAGGAGATACGCAGTATTTT. The chain links TRBV7-8 to TRBJ2-3; 7 positions match TRBD2. With V trimmed by 5 bases and J by 5 bases, 16 bases remained unmatched. This CDR3 has 17 residues. From germline, CDR1 is SGHVS and CDR2 FQNEAQ. Full variable domain (missing parts from reference TRBV7-8 and TRBJ2-3): GAGVSQSPRYKVAKRGQDVALRCDPISGHVSLFWYQQALGQGPEFLTYFQNEAQLDKSGLPSDRFFAERPEGSVSTLKIQRTQQEDSAVYLCASSHPPGGMRGDTQYFGPGTRLTVL.

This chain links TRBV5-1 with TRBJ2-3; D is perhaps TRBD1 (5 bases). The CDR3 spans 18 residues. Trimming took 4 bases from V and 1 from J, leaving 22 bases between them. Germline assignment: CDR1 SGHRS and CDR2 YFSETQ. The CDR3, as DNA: TGCGCCAGCAGCCTTCGACAGCCCGTTAAGACCGGCACAGATACGCAGTATTTT. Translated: CASSLRQPVKTGTDTQYF.

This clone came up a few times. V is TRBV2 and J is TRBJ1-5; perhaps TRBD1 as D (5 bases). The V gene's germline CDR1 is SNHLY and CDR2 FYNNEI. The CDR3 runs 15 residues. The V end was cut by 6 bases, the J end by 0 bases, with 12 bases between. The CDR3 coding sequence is TGTGCCAGCAGAATGGACACCAATAGCAATCAGCCCCAGCATTTT. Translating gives CASRMDTNSNQPQHF.